The sequence of this T cell receptor (beta chain) was determined in a study of blood T cell repertoires in COVID-19. Study-level information: There were acute and convalescent COVID-19 samples, and they came from the United States, Italy and Spain. PBMCs, B-cell-depleted T cells, or T cells provided the cDNA or gDNA that made up the material.

Trimming removed 0 bases from V and 2 bases from J, with 10 bases in between. Germline V gene sequence: CDR1 SGHRS, CDR2 YFSETQ. The CDR3 runs 15 residues. In the original workflow: The authors estimated nucleated cell counts from reference gene primer amplification. The data were produced by immunoSEQ multiplex PCR, yet TCRdb's version contains in-frame clones alone and is incomplete. The V and J calls and clone size come from that table; D and trimming were worked out from the DNA. Among about 230,000 clones listed, 65% to 85% were seen once. The chain is built from TRBV5-1 and TRBJ2-3; the D gene is possibly TRBD1 (6 bases). This clonotype was obtained from a woman at least 80 years old with acute or convalescent COVID-19. The sequenced sample was peripheral blood. Here the CDR3 reads CASSLVGGPTDTQYF. CDR3 coding DNA: TGCGCCAGCAGCTTGGTTGGGGGCCCCACAGATACGCAGTATTTT.